This is a list of T cell receptor beta chains from one sample in a study of shared T cell receptors in the human thymus. The protocol was immunoSEQ multiplex PCR, while the TCRdb copy is restricted to in-frame clones and leaves out a portion. There are some 760,000 clones in the sample; approximately 85% occur only once, and more than 0.01% lies in the top ten. This same sample was also taken into another study, of human thymus T cells.

The sequenced sample was thymocytes. These receptors were collected from a girl younger than two with a congenital heart defect. Each CDR3 is given with its conserved first and last residue. Fields, in order: clone size, D gene, J gene, V gene, CDR3 DNA, CDR3 protein. D genes are given only for firm matches. Some rows have no size entry. The others give once, few or many, or a class for an expanded clone.

NA | NA | TRBJ1-2 | TRBV5-1 | TGCGCCAGCAGCCCCGTGACGGGGGGAGGTTCCTATGGCTACACCTTC | CASSPVTGGGSYGYTF
NA | NA | TRBJ1-5 | TRBV15 | TGTGCCACCAGCAGAGATATGGCAGTCGTAAGTAATCAGCCCCAGCATTTT | CATSRDMAVVSNQPQHF
NA | NA | TRBJ2-7 | TRBV11-2 | TGTGCCAGCAGCTTACTCCTCGCGGGGGCCTCCTACGAGCAGTACTTC | CASSLLLAGASYEQYF
NA | NA | TRBJ2-7 | TRBV28 | TGTGCCAGCAGTTTTCGTACTTACTACGAGCAGTACTTC | CASSFRTYYEQYF
once | NA | TRBJ1-6 | TRBV19 | TGTGCCAGTAGTATCTTCCGAGGCTTCGGTTCACCCCTCCACTTT | CASSIFRGFGSPLHF
once | NA | TRBJ2-5 | TRBV29-1 | TGCAGCGTCCACCGACAGTACCAAGAGACCCAGTACTTC | CSVHRQYQETQYF
NA | NA | TRBJ1-3 | TRBV5-6 | TGTGCCAGCAGCTTGGCCCCGTGGCTCTCTGGAAACACCATATATTTT | CASSLAPWLSGNTIYF
NA | TRBD1 | TRBJ2-7 | TRBV7-4 | TGTGCCAGCAGCTTAGGACCCACCGGGACAGGGAGCTACGAGCAGTACTTC | CASSLGPTGTGSYEQYF
once | NA | TRBJ1-4 | TRBV29-1 | TGCAGCGTCCGGCGGGACCATGAAAAACTGTTTTTT | CSVRRDHEKLFF
NA | NA | TRBJ2-2 | TRBV5-1 | TGCGCCAGCAGTTATGTTTGGGGGCCGGGGAACACCGGGGAGCTGTTTTTT | CASSYVWGPGNTGELFF
NA | TRBD1 | TRBJ2-7 | TRBV2 | TGTGCCAGCAGTATCGCGTGGGACAGGGCCTACGAGCAGTACTTC | CASSIAWDRAYEQYF
NA | TRBD1 | TRBJ1-2 | TRBV4-3 | TGCGCCAGCAGCCACGCCGGGACAGGGCTTCACTATGGCTACACCTTC | CASSHAGTGLHYGYTF
NA | TRBD2 | TRBJ2-5 | TRBV5-5 | TGTGCCAGCAGGACTAGCGGGGAACCTCAAGAGACCCAGTACTTC | CASRTSGEPQETQYF
once | NA | TRBJ2-7 | TRBV27 | TGTGCCAGCAGTTTAGATCCGGCCTACGAGCAGTACTTC | CASSLDPAYEQYF
NA | NA | TRBJ1-1 | TRBV27 | TGTGCCAGCAGCCCCGACCTACCCAGCGCTGAAGCTTTCTTT | CASSPDLPSAEAFF
NA | TRBD1 | TRBJ2-4 | TRBV6-1 | TGTGCCAGCAGTGAAGTTCGGGTGACAGGGGGCTTTTCGGGAAACATTCAGTACTTC | CASSEVRVTGGFSGNIQYF
NA | NA | TRBJ2-3 | TRBV19 | TGTGCCAGTAGTCTATTAAGGACCCAAGGGGCAGATACGCAGTATTTT | CASSLLRTQGADTQYF
NA | TRBD1 | TRBJ2-1 | TRBV6-6 | TGTGCCAGCAGTTACTCTGGGGACAGTAAGCAGTTCTTC | CASSYSGDSKQFF
NA | NA | TRBJ2-2 | TRBV7-6 | TGTGCCAGCAGCTTAGCCCAGCCGGGTAGCGGCCCCGGGTGCGGGGAGCTGTTTTTT | CASSLAQPGSGPGCGELFF
few | TRBD2 | TRBJ2-7 | TRBV14 | TGTGCCAGCAGCCAATCGGGACTAGCGGGGATCTACGAGCAGTACTTC | CASSQSGLAGIYEQYF
NA | TRBD2 | TRBJ2-3 | TRBV11-2 | TGTGCCAGCAGCTTCCCCAGCGGGGGGGAGACAGATACGCAGTATTTT | CASSFPSGGETDTQYF
NA | TRBD1 | TRBJ1-6 | TRBV6-1 | TGTGCCAGCAGTGAAACGGACAGGGAAAATTCACCCCTCCACTTT | CASSETDRENSPLHF
few | NA | TRBJ1-2 | TRBV12-2 | TGTGCAAGTCGCTTAGTACCGGGACAGGGGATATCCTATGGCTACACCTTC | CASRLVPGQGISYGYTF
NA | TRBD1 | TRBJ1-5 | TRBV19 | TGTGCCAGCTCCAGGGGGAGCAATCAGCCCCAGCATTTT | CASSRGSNQPQHF
NA | NA | TRBJ2-7 | TRBV11-3 | TGTGCCAGCAGCCGGCCGGGGGACGAGCAGTACTTC | CASSRPGDEQYF
few | NA | TRBJ2-5 | TRBV19 | TGTGCCAGTAGTGTACCGCGGGAGACCCAGTACTTC | CASSVPRETQYF
NA | NA | TRBJ2-5 | TRBV5-8 | TGTGCCAGCAGCTTGTGGCGGCCCTCAGAGACCCAGTACTTC | CASSLWRPSETQYF
NA | NA | TRBJ1-2 | TRBV7-9 | TGTGCCAGCAGCGAGACAGCCGGGACACCGCGTGGCTACACCTTC | CASSETAGTPRGYTF
NA | TRBD1 | TRBJ2-7 | TRBV5-4 | TGTGCCAGCAGCTTGGAGACAGGGGGCCACTCCTACGAGCAGTACTTC | CASSLETGGHSYEQYF
NA | TRBD1 | TRBJ1-6 | TRBV28 | TGTGCCAGCAGTCCGGGACAGGGCCGCCTTTATAATTCACCCCTCCACTTT | CASSPGQGRLYNSPLHF
few | NA | TRBJ1-6 | TRBV19 | TGTGCCAGTAGTACCCCCGGCTCTACGGGTTCACCCCTCCACTTT | CASSTPGSTGSPLHF
NA | NA | TRBJ2-7 | TRBV6-6 | TGTGCCAGCAGCCCCATCGAGGCTGACGAGCAGTACTTC | CASSPIEADEQYF
NA | TRBD1 | TRBJ2-3 | TRBV4-3 | TGCGCCAGCAGCCAGGACAGGTTTGCTAGCACAGATACGCAGTATTTT | CASSQDRFASTDTQYF
NA | TRBD2 | TRBJ2-7 | TRBV5-6 | TGTGCCAGCAGCTTGCTAGCGGGGATCTCCTACGAGCAGTACTTC | CASSLLAGISYEQYF
NA | NA | TRBJ2-1 | TRBV7-8 | TGTGCCAGCAGCTTGAGGAGAAACAGGACCTACAATGAGCAGTTCTTC | CASSLRRNRTYNEQFF
NA | NA | TRBJ2-2 | TRBV2 | TGTGCCAGCAGCCAGGGAAACGGGGAGCTGTTTTTT | CASSQGNGELFF
NA | TRBD1 | TRBJ1-1 | TRBV25-1 | TGTGCCAGCAGTGGTGGGCAGGGGGATGAGTACACTGAAGCTTTCTTT | CASSGGQGDEYTEAFF
NA | NA | TRBJ1-5 | TRBV5-5 | TGTGCCAGCAGCTCACAAAACCCCCCCAATCAGCCCCAGCATTTT | CASSSQNPPNQPQHF
NA | NA | TRBJ2-1 | TRBV18 | TGTGCCAGCTCACACCTCAACGAATGGCGGGGCGAGGGGGGGCCCTATGAGCAGTTCTTC | CASSHLNEWRGEGGPYEQFF
NA | NA | TRBJ2-7 | TRBV27 | TGTGCCAGCAGGCGATCTGACGCGGCATACGAGCAGTACTTC | CASRRSDAAYEQYF
NA | TRBD1 | TRBJ2-2 | TRBV9 | TGTGCCAGCAGCAGGGACAGTTACACCGGGGAGCTGTTTTTT | CASSRDSYTGELFF
NA | NA | TRBJ1-2 | TRBV13 | TGTGCCAGCAGCTTAGGCCTGGTCGTCCGCCAACAGTTCAGCAAATCGAACTATGGCTACACCTTC | CASSLGLVVRQQFSKSNYGYTF
NA | NA | TRBJ2-3 | TRBV18 | TGTGCCAGCTCACCCAACCTAAGTCCGGATACGCAGTATTTT | CASSPNLSPDTQYF
NA | NA | TRBJ1-1 | TRBV13 | TGTGCCAGCAGCTTAGAGTGGGGGGTCACTGAAGCTTTCTTT | CASSLEWGVTEAFF
NA | NA | TRBJ1-1 | TRBV19 | TGTGCCAGTAGTAACAATAATATCCTGGGGGGAGGCACTGAAGCTTTCTTT | CASSNNNILGGGTEAFF
NA | NA | TRBJ1-2 | TRBV5-1 | TGCGCCAGCAGCTTTTACAGGGAATTCTATGGCTACACCTTC | CASSFYREFYGYTF
NA | TRBD1 | TRBJ1-2 | TRBV6-1 | TGTGCCAGCAGGGTGGACAGGGGGCGTAGCTATGGCTACACCTTC | CASRVDRGRSYGYTF
NA | TRBD1 | TRBJ1-2 | TRBV10-3 | TGTGCCATCAAGGACAGGGGGGGTAGCTACACCTTC | CAIKDRGGSYTF
NA | TRBD1 | TRBJ1-2 | TRBV2 | TGTGCCAGCAGTGTTGAGGACAGGGCTAAGCTAGGGGTTGACGGCTACACCTTC | CASSVEDRAKLGVDGYTF
NA | TRBD1 | TRBJ1-1 | TRBV28 | TGTGCCAGCAGAGGACAGGGGATGAACACTGAAGCTTTCTTT | CASRGQGMNTEAFF
NA | TRBD1 | TRBJ1-4 | TRBV4-1 | TGCGCCAGCAGCCTTATCAGTCAGGGGGTTCGGTTTTTT | CASSLISQGVRFF
once | NA | TRBJ2-7 | TRBV11-3 | TGTGCCAGCAGCTTAGTAGCAGACTCTGCCTACGAGCAGTACTTC | CASSLVADSAYEQYF
NA | TRBD1 | TRBJ1-2 | TRBV19 | TGTGCCAGTAAGATGGGACAGGGATATCGCGACTATGGCTACACCTTC | CASKMGQGYRDYGYTF